Below are 20 T cell receptor beta chains sequenced from a single sample in a study of T cell responses to AZD1222 COVID-19 vaccine. Sequencing used immunoSEQ multiplex PCR; TCRdb keeps in-frame clones, though not all of them. In the table there are about 42,000 clones, 88% of which are singletons. This specimen was peripheral blood, taken 28 days after the second AZD1222 dose. These receptors were collected from an adult who received the AZD1222 COVID-19 vaccine.

The rearrangement links TRBV20-1 to TRBJ2-2; weak D call: TRBD2 (5 bases). Germline loops: CDR1 DFQATT, CDR2 SNEGSKA (reference sequence). The CDR3 has 14 amino acids. V dropped 3 bases and J dropped 1 base, with 9 bases sitting between them. The CDR3 sequence is CSASYSGNTGELFF. The CDR3 coding sequence is TGCAGTGCTAGTTACAGCGGGAACACCGGGGAGCTGTTTTTT.

The chain uses TRBV9 and TRBJ2-2, with a possible D match to TRBD1 (5 bases). The CDR3 is 14 residues long. Trimming stripped 3 bases from V and 3 bases from J, with 9 bases between. Germline V gives CDR1 SGDLS, CDR2 YYNGEE. CDR3 sequence (DNA): TGTGCCAGCAGCGCCCAGGGATACACCGGGGAGCTGTTTTTT. Translated, it gives CASSAQGYTGELFF.

The rearrangement joins TRBV12-3 or TRBV12-4 to TRBJ1-1; 10 bases agree with TRBD1. This CDR3 has 13 amino acids. The V segment lost 5 bases and the J segment 7 bases; nucleotides outside the gene matches: 4. CDR3 loop: CASSPGQGREAFF. The CDR3 region has the DNA TGTGCCAGCAGTCCGGGACAGGGGCGTGAAGCTTTCTTT.

The chain joins TRBV5-1 to TRBJ2-5; tentative D call: TRBD1 (5 bases). This CDR3 is built from 15 residues. V lost 0 bases and J lost 5, with 14 bases in between. CDR1 is SGHRS and CDR2 is YFSETQ in the germline V gene. CDR3 sequence reads: CASSLGQTSPETQYF. The CDR3 DNA sequence: TGCGCCAGCAGCTTGGGACAGACTTCTCCGGAGACCCAGTACTTC.

This clone was observed a few times. This chain connects TRBV7-3 to TRBJ1-1; weak D call: TRBD1 (6 bases). Per germline, CDR1 SGHTA and CDR2 FQGTGA. The CDR3 is made up of 15 amino acids. The V end lost 10 bases, the J end lost 4 bases, and 22 bases lay between the germline ends. CDR3 amino acids: CATLREGHSGTEAFF. The CDR3 DNA is TGTGCCACCCTCCGGGAGGGACATTCTGGCACTGAAGCTTTCTTT.

The genes are TRBV7-9 and TRBJ2-3; 10 bases are a match to TRBD1. With 8 bases clipped from V and 0 bases from J, the junction kept 17 bases outside the gene matches. This CDR3 is built from 19 residues. Germline lookup yields CDR1 SEHNR and CDR2 FQNEAQ (reference sequence). The CDR3 protein is CASSHAGTGAQTSTDTQYF. CDR3 nucleotides: TGTGCCAGCTCTCACGCCGGGACAGGGGCCCAAACTAGCACAGATACGCAGTATTTT.

V usage is TRBV21-1 and J usage is TRBJ2-7; the DNA was not compared with TRBD2, the D call given in the table. TRBV21-1 has pseudogene status. The CDR3 runs 14 residues. The CDR3 spells CASTQPGGAYEQYF. The DNA of the CDR3 is TGTGCCAGCACGCAGCCCGGGGGGGCCTACGAGCAGTACTTC.

This clone was detected only a few times. The genes are TRBV27 and TRBJ2-7; 10 bases are shared with TRBD1. This CDR3 spans 16 amino acids. Germline-derived CDR1 and CDR2 are MNHEY and SMNVEV (reference sequence). Unmatched junction bases numbered 7, after V lost 5 bases and J lost 0 bases. The CDR3 DNA sequence: TGTGCCAGCAGTCCCGGGACAGGGGCAAGCTCCTACGAGCAGTACTTC. Translating it yields CASSPGTGASSYEQYF.

The chain links TRBV19 to TRBJ2-7, with 7 bases fitting TRBD1. V lost 5 bases, J lost 0 bases, and 4 bases stayed unmatched. The CDR3 length is 14 residues. The germline V gene encodes CDR1 LNHDA and CDR2 SQIVND (reference sequence). The CDR3 is CASSVGQTSYEQYF. The CDR3 nucleotides are TGTGCCAGTAGTGTGGGACAGACCTCCTACGAGCAGTACTTC.

V and J are TRBV11-2 and TRBJ1-1; possibly TRBD1 for D (6 bases). V was shortened by 2 bases and J by 2 bases, with 9 bases between the two germline ends. The CDR3 covers 14 residues. Germline assignment: CDR1 SGHAT and CDR2 FQNNGV. CDR3 sequence reads: CASSLQGPNTEAFF. CDR3 DNA sequence: TGTGCCAGCAGCTTACAGGGGCCTAACACTGAAGCTTTCTTT. The variable domain in full, with the rest retrieved from reference TRBV11-2 and TRBJ1-1, is EAGVAQSPRYKIIEKRQSVAFWCNPISGHATLYWYQQILGQGPKLLIQFQNNGVVDDSQLPKDRFSAERLKGVDSTLKIQPAKLEDSAVYLCASSLQGPNTEAFFGQGTRLTVV.

The CDR3 here is CASSYRGDEQFF. Here the CDR3 DNA reads TGTGCCAGCAGCTACAGGGGTGATGAGCAGTTCTTC. The chain joins TRBV7-9 to TRBJ2-1; 7 bases align to TRBD1. The germline CDR1 and CDR2 sequences are SEHNR and FQNEAQ (reference sequence). The CDR3 loop spans 12 amino acids. J gave up 8 bases and V 4 bases, and 2 bases lay outside the gene matches.

This chain connects TRBV7-2 to TRBJ2-3; 7 nucleotides align to TRBD1. CDR3 length equals 15 residues. The germline V gene encodes CDR1 SGHTA and CDR2 FQGNSA. J gave up 3 bases and V 7 bases, and 10 bases lay outside the gene matches. The CDR3 here is CASTEGRGRTDTQYF. CDR3 DNA sequence: TGTGCCAGCACCGAAGGAAGGGGGCGGACAGATACGCAGTATTTT.

The chain employs TRBV10-3 and TRBJ2-1; a weak D match, TRBD1 (7 bases). The CDR3 runs to 14 residues. Per the germline V gene, CDR1 is ENHRY and CDR2 is SYGVKD. With 4 bases removed from V and 8 bases from J, the gap between germline ends came to 15 bases. This CDR3 is CAISGSTGEDEQFF. CDR3 DNA: TGTGCCATCAGTGGATCTACAGGGGAGGATGAGCAGTTCTTC.

The V gene is TRBV21-1, the J gene TRBJ1-1. TRBV21-1 is flagged as a pseudogene. The CDR3 is 17 residues long. In nucleotides, the CDR3 is TGTGCCAGCAGCATGACTTTTACTTGTTACTTGAACACTGAAGCTTTCTTT. Protein product: CASSMTFTCYLNTEAFF.

The V gene is TRBV4-3, the J gene TRBJ2-5, with D perhaps TRBD2 (5 bases). V lost 0 bases, J lost 3 bases, and 14 bases lay in between. This CDR3 spans 16 amino acids. In germline, CDR1 is LGHNA, CDR2 YSLEER. The CDR3 loop reads CASSQDVVGVEETQYF. The CDR3 DNA follows: TGCGCCAGCAGCCAAGATGTCGTGGGAGTGGAAGAGACCCAGTACTTC.

The chain links TRBV21-1 to TRBJ2-7; the table's D call, TRBD1, was not checked against the DNA. TRBV21-1 is assigned pseudogene status. The CDR3 has 15 residues. The CDR3 spells CASSNSLDNSYEQYF. CDR3 DNA: TGTGCCAGCAGCAATTCCCTGGACAACTCCTACGAGCAGTACTTC.

This clone was seen more than once but under ten times. The V call is TRBV18, the J call TRBJ2-7; possibly TRBD2 for D (5 bases). Trimming took off 3 bases at V and 6 bases at J, with 12 bases between the two ends. Germline values: CDR1 KGHSH, CDR2 LQKENI. The CDR3 runs 13 residues. The CDR3 reads CASSPSGNLEQYF. The DNA for the CDR3 is TGTGCCAGCTCACCGTCCGGGAACCTCGAGCAGTACTTC.

This sequence joins TRBV19 and TRBJ1-2; D not certain. With 5 bases removed from V and 0 bases from J, the gap between germline ends came to 7 bases. The CDR3 has 13 amino acids. From germline, CDR1 is LNHDA and CDR2 SQIVND (reference sequence). For the CDR3, the DNA is TGTGCCAGTAGTCGTGGGACTAACTATGGCTACACCTTC. Translated: CASSRGTNYGYTF. Based on the CDR3 plus reference TRBV19 and TRBJ1-2, the full variable domain is DGGITQSPKYLFRKEGQNVTLSCEQNLNHDAMYWYRQDPGQGLRLIYYSQIVNDFQKGDIAEGYSVSREKKESFPLTVTSAQKNPTAFYLCASSRGTNYGYTFGSGTRLTVV.

The rearrangement links TRBV4-2 to TRBJ1-2; TRBD1 matches 7 bases. Germline CDR1 and CDR2: LGHNA and YNFKEQ. The trim removed 0 bases at V and 10 bases at J, leaving 11 bases unmatched. The CDR3 spans 15 residues. The CDR3 protein is CASSQDTGVGTHYTF. The CDR3, as DNA: TGTGCCAGCAGCCAAGACACAGGGGTGGGGACCCACTACACCTTC.

V is TRBV29-1 and J is TRBJ1-2, with unresolved D. Germline CDR1 SQVTM, CDR2 ANQGSEA. Deletions cut 7 bases from V and 6 bases from J, with 21 bases between. The CDR3 sequence is 14 residues long. For the CDR3, the DNA is TGCAGCGCAGTCGGGTCTTTGGCTCGCCATGGCTACACCTTC. This codes for CSAVGSLARHGYTF.